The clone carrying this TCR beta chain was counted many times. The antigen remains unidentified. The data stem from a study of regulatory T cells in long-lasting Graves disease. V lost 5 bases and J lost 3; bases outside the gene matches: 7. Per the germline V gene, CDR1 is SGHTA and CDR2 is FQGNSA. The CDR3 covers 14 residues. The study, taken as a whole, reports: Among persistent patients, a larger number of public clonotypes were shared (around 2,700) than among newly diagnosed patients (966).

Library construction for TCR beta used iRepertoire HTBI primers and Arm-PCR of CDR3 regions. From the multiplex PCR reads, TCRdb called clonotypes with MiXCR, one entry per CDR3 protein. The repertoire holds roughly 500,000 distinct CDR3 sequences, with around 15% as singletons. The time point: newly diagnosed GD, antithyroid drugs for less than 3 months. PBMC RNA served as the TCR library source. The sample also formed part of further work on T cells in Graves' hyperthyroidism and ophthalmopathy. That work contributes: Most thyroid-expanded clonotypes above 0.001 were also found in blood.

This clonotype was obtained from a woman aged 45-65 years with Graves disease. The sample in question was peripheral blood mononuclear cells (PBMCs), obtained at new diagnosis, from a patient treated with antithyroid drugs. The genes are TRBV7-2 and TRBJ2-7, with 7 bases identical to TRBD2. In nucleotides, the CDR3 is TGTGCCAGCAGCCAATCTACGGGAGGCTACGAGCAGTACTTC. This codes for CASSQSTGGYEQYF.